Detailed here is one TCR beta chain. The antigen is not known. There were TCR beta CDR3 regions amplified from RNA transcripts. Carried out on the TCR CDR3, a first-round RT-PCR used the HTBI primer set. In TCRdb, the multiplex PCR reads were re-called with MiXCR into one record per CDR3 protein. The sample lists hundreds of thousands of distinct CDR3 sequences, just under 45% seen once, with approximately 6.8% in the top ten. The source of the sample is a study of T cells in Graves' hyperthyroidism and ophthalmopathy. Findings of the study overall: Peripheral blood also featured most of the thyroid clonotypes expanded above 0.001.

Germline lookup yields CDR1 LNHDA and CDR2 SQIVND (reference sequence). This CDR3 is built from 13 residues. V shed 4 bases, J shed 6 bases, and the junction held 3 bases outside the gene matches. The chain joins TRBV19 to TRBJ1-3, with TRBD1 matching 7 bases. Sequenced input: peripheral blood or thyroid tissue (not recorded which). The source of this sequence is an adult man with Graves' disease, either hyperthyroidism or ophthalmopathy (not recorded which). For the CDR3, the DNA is TGTGCCAGTAGTACAGGGGGAGAAAACACCATATATTTT. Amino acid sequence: CASSTGGENTIYF.